A single sample is the source of the 31 T cell receptor beta chains below, sequenced in a study of blood T cell repertoires in COVID-19. The protocol was immunoSEQ multiplex PCR, while the TCRdb copy is restricted to in-frame clones and leaves out a portion. The table has almost 200,000 clones, roughly 83% seen once; the top ten hold 5.5% to 7%. Sequenced sample: peripheral blood. The receptors originated from a woman aged 40 to 50 with COVID-19, enrolled during active disease.

J is TRBJ2-5 and V is TRBV3-1 (or the pseudogene TRBV3-2), with TRBD1 as a possible D gene (5 bases). Germline CDR1 reads LGHDT; CDR2 reads YNNKEL (reference sequence). Trimming pared 1 base from V and 2 bases from J, leaving 5 bases between. The CDR3 runs 13 residues. The CDR3 region is CASSQGTQETQYF. DNA of the CDR3: TGTGCCAGCAGCCAAGGGACACAAGAGACCCAGTACTTC.

In this sample, this clone turned up a few times. The chain links TRBV30 to TRBJ1-5; D is undetermined. The CDR3 covers 10 residues. With 2 bases removed from V and 7 bases from J, the gap between germline ends came to 3 bases. From germline, CDR1 is GTSNPN and CDR2 SVGIG (reference sequence). The CDR3 bases are TGTGCCTGGAGTCGGCAGCCCCAGCATTTT. Translation gives CAWSRQPQHF.

This clone was seen only once. This chain links TRBV6-1 with TRBJ1-4, with a tentative D call TRBD1 (6 bases). CDR3 length equals 14 residues. Germline V gives CDR1 MNHNS, CDR2 SASEGT. The V gene lost 5 bases and the J gene lost 5 bases, with 12 bases spanning the gap. In DNA, the CDR3 is TGTGCCAGCAGTTCGGGACAACTGAATGAAAAACTGTTTTTT. This sequence encodes CASSSGQLNEKLFF.

The gene calls are TRBV11-2 and TRBJ2-7; 8 bases agree with TRBD2. The CDR3 is 16 amino acids. The junction had 11 bases not matched to a gene; V was cut back by 1 base and J by 6 bases. CDR1 and CDR2 (germline): SGHAT, FQNNGV. The CDR3 reads CASSLGAGSGSLEQYF. CDR3 nucleotides: TGTGCCAGCAGCTTAGGGGCTGGGAGCGGGAGCCTCGAGCAGTACTTC.

This clone was counted once. This chain links TRBV7-9 with TRBJ1-4; TRBD1 aligns across 7 bases. The CDR3 runs to 17 residues. Germline V gene lookup returns CDR1 SEHNR and CDR2 FQNEAQ (reference sequence). Losses at the gene ends were 5 bases for V and 0 bases for J; bases not matched to a gene: 9. For the CDR3, the DNA is TGTGCCAGCAGCCCCGGGACAGTTGGGCCAACTAATGAAAAACTGTTTTTT. Encoded protein: CASSPGTVGPTNEKLFF. Full variable domain (rest looked up from reference TRBV7-9 and TRBJ1-4): DTGVSQNPRHKITKRGQNVTFRCDPISEHNRLYWYRQTLGQGPEFLTYFQNEAQLEKSRLLSDRFSAERPKGSFSTLEIQRTEQGDSAMYLCASSPGTVGPTNEKLFFGSGTQLSVL.

The chain recombines TRBV12-5 with TRBJ2-1, with 8 bases that match TRBD1. Germline V gene data show CDR1 as LGHNT and CDR2 as FRNRAP. The V and J ends lost 5 bases and 8 bases, in that order; junction bases with no gene match: 8. The CDR3 consists of 14 residues. CDR3 bases: TGTGCTAGTGGTCCCCCGGACAGGGACCATGAGCAGTTCTTC. Its translation is CASGPPDRDHEQFF.

A note on this clone: Other DNA sequences in the same sample also yield this CDR3. CDR3 nucleotides: TGTGCCAGCTCACCCGGGGGGAACACTGAAGCTTTCTTT. Its protein is CASSPGGNTEAFF. The chain uses TRBV18 and TRBJ1-1, with D possibly TRBD1 on 5 matching bases. V lost 3 bases and J 1 base, leaving 6 bases between the germline ends. Germline CDR1 KGHSH, CDR2 LQKENI. The CDR3 has 13 residues.

The CDR3 DNA reads TGTGCCAGCAGTTACGGACAGGGTATTGAAGCTTTCTTT. Residues: CASSYGQGIEAFF. The chain couples TRBV6-5 to TRBJ1-1, with 8 bases aligning to TRBD1. V shed 2 bases and J 7 bases; nucleotides not matched to a gene: 3. Germline-derived CDR1 and CDR2 are MNHEY and SVGAGI. The CDR3 contains 13 residues.

In its sample, this clone ranks as medium-sized. The chain uses TRBV5-1 and TRBJ2-7; 14 bases match TRBD2. CDR1 is SGHRS, CDR2 YFSETQ, per germline. This CDR3 comprises 19 residues. Trimming took 0 bases from V and 3 from J; bases not matched to a gene: 11. CDR3 loop: CASSLAGTSGGETYYEQYF. CDR3 coding DNA: TGCGCCAGCAGCTTGGCCGGGACTAGCGGGGGAGAAACGTACTACGAGCAGTACTTC.

The rearrangement links TRBV9 to TRBJ2-3, with 8 nucleotides matching TRBD2. Germline CDR1 and CDR2: SGDLS and YYNGEE. The CDR3 totals 16 residues. J gave up 4 bases and V 9 bases, and 16 bases lay outside the gene matches. The CDR3: CATGRGDTIGPDTQYF. CDR3 DNA sequence: TGTGCCACCGGGCGGGGGGACACCATCGGGCCAGATACGCAGTATTTT.

CDR3 in amino acids: CASTETTGYSNQPQHF. In nucleotides, the CDR3 is TGTGCCAGTACCGAGACGACGGGGTATAGCAATCAGCCCCAGCATTTT. The chain combines TRBV19 with TRBJ1-5; D is unresolved. The V gene's germline CDR1 is LNHDA and CDR2 SQIVND (reference sequence). The ends were cut back, 7 bases at V and 0 bases at J, with 16 bases in the middle. The CDR3 has 16 residues.

There are many counts of this clone. CDR3 protein: CASSSSGQPNSPLHF. The CDR3 DNA is TGTGCCAGCAGCTCGTCTGGACAGCCCAATTCACCCCTCCACTTT. The chain joins TRBV5-5 to TRBJ1-6; maybe TRBD1 (6 bases). With 3 bases removed from V and 7 bases from J, the gap between germline ends came to 14 bases. This CDR3 contains 15 residues. Germline V gene sequence: CDR1 SGHKS, CDR2 YYEKEE (reference sequence). The entire variable domain, with the rest obtained from reference TRBV5-5 and TRBJ1-6, is as follows: DAGVTQSPTHLIKTRGQQVTLRCSPISGHKSVSWYQQVLGQGPQFIFQYYEKEERGRGNFPDRFSARQFPNYSSELNVNALLLGDSALYLCASSSSGQPNSPLHFGNGTRLTVT.

There are a few counts of this clone. The chain combines TRBV15 with TRBJ2-3, with TRBD2 as a possible D gene (5 bases). The CDR3 runs to 15 residues. Germline loops: CDR1 LNHNV, CDR2 YYDKDF (reference sequence). The V and J ends lost 3 bases and 2 bases respectively, with 12 bases between them. CDR3 residues: CATSSPGLFTDTQYF. CDR3 sequence (DNA): TGTGCCACCAGCAGCCCTGGACTCTTCACAGATACGCAGTATTTT. Full variable domain (outside the CDR3, taken from reference TRBV15 and TRBJ2-3): DAMVIQNPRYQVTQFGKPVTLSCSQTLNHNVMYWYQQKSSQAPKLLFHYYDKDFNNEADTPDNFQSRRPNTSFCFLDIRSPGLGDTAMYLCATSSPGLFTDTQYFGPGTRLTVL.

This clone was detected only a few times. This rearrangement joins TRBV10-3 to TRBJ2-2; TRBD1 is a possible D gene (5 bases). V gave up 7 bases and J gave up 0 bases, with 9 bases separating them. Looked up from germline, CDR1 is ENHRY and CDR2 is SYGVKD. This CDR3 comprises 14 residues. CDR3 loop: CAIMTDPNTGELFF. The CDR3 DNA follows: TGTGCCATCATGACAGATCCGAACACCGGGGAGCTGTTTTTT.

The rearrangement uses TRBV3-1 (or the pseudogene TRBV3-2) and TRBJ2-1; 10 bases are shared with TRBD2. V trimming: 0 bases; J trimming: 7 bases; junction bases outside the gene matches: 9. The CDR3 totals 17 residues. Germline CDR1 is LGHDT and CDR2 is YNNKEL (reference sequence). CDR3 loop: CASSQDTGTSALNEQFF. CDR3 DNA sequence: TGTGCCAGCAGCCAAGACACCGGGACTAGCGCCCTAAATGAGCAGTTCTTC.

The CDR3 here is CAISWGGDNQPQHF. Written as DNA, the CDR3 is TGTGCCATCAGTTGGGGGGGGGACAATCAGCCCCAGCATTTT. The genes are TRBV10-3 and TRBJ1-5, with D possibly TRBD1 on 5 matching bases. The CDR3 is made up of 14 amino acids. Germline CDR1 reads ENHRY; CDR2 reads SYGVKD. Trimming took 5 bases from V and 3 from J, leaving 11 bases between them.

This clone was recorded many times. The V and J genes are TRBV3-1 (or the pseudogene TRBV3-2) and TRBJ2-1; 7 nucleotides match TRBD2. CDR1 is LGHDT and CDR2 is YNNKEL in the germline V gene (reference sequence). V gave up 7 bases and J gave up 4 bases; unmatched junction bases: 10. The CDR3 contains 15 residues. The CDR3 protein is CASTPRGGGYNEQFF. The CDR3 region has the DNA TGTGCCAGCACCCCCCGCGGCGGGGGATACAATGAGCAGTTCTTC.

The V gene is TRBV5-1, the J gene TRBJ2-3, with D possibly being TRBD1 (7 bases). Germline CDR1 is SGHRS and CDR2 is YFSETQ. This CDR3 comprises 14 residues. The V gene lost 3 bases and the J gene lost 6 bases, with 14 bases spanning the gap. The CDR3 protein is CASSSTAGGDTQYF. As DNA, the CDR3 is TGCGCCAGCAGCTCGACGGCAGGGGGGGATACGCAGTATTTT.

The gene calls are TRBV9 and TRBJ2-3, with 11 bases that match TRBD2. CDR3 length: 17 amino acids. Trimming took 4 bases from V and 2 from J; bases not matched to a gene: 9. Germline CDR1 is SGDLS and CDR2 is YYNGEE. CDR3 in amino acids: CASSPRTSGLFTDTQYF. The DNA for the CDR3 is TGTGCCAGCAGCCCCCGGACTAGCGGGTTGTTCACAGATACGCAGTATTTT.

The CDR3 nucleotides read TGTGCCAGTAAAAGCGGGGCGTACAATGAGCAGTTCTTC. It specifies CASKSGAYNEQFF. The V gene is TRBV19, the J gene TRBJ2-1, with 7 bases aligning to TRBD2. Germline values: CDR1 LNHDA, CDR2 SQIVND (reference sequence). With 7 bases clipped from V and 4 bases from J, the junction kept 4 bases outside the gene matches. There are 13 residues in the CDR3.

Here the CDR3 reads CASSIVSFYNEQFF. The CDR3 DNA sequence: TGTGCCAGTAGTATAGTAAGCTTTTACAATGAGCAGTTCTTC. This rearrangement joins TRBV19 to TRBJ2-1; D unclear. Between the trimmed V and J ends, which lost 1 base and 4 bases, there was a span of 8 bases. Germline V CDR1 and CDR2: LNHDA, SQIVND (reference sequence). This CDR3 is 14 amino acids long.

The chain carries TRBV11-3 and TRBJ2-1; 10 bases are a match to TRBD2. The junction had 7 bases not matched to a gene; V was cut back by 1 base and J by 4 bases. The length of the CDR3 is 17 residues. Germline V CDR1 and CDR2: SGHNT, YENEEA. The CDR3 region is CASSLAWTSGEYNEQFF. The CDR3 bases are TGTGCCAGCAGCTTAGCCTGGACTAGCGGAGAATACAATGAGCAGTTCTTC.

This rearrangement joins TRBV7-2 to TRBJ2-7; D not certain. The germline V and J ends were trimmed by 1 base and 2 bases, with 9 bases remaining between them. CDR1 SGHTA and CDR2 FQGNSA come from the germline V gene. The CDR3 sequence is 14 residues long. CDR3 residues: CASSLGRHPYEQYF. In DNA form, the CDR3 reads TGTGCCAGCAGCTTAGGACGACACCCCTACGAGCAGTACTTC.

The V gene is TRBV3-1 (or the pseudogene TRBV3-2), the J gene TRBJ2-1; 12 bases match TRBD2. Germline CDR1 and CDR2: LGHDT and YNNKEL (reference sequence). The CDR3 sequence is 15 residues long. The V gene end was trimmed by 4 bases and the J gene end by 6 bases; junction bases not matched to a gene: 4. CDR3 sequence: CASSRGTSGPNEQFF. The CDR3, as DNA: TGTGCCAGCAGCCGAGGGACTAGCGGGCCCAATGAGCAGTTCTTC.

This chain connects TRBV4-3 to TRBJ2-3; TRBD2 aligns across 16 bases. The germline gives CDR1 LGHNA, CDR2 YSLEER. The junction had 10 bases not matched to a gene; V was cut back by 4 bases and J by 3 bases. The CDR3 extends over 19 amino acids. The CDR3 DNA sequence: TGCGCCAGCAGCCTTGGGACTAGCGGGGGGGAAGGAGGAACAGATACGCAGTATTTT. Protein sequence: CASSLGTSGGEGGTDTQYF.

This chain links TRBV19 with TRBJ2-4; 13 bases match TRBD2. V gave up 6 bases and J gave up 14 bases; unmatched junction bases: 7. CDR3 length: 13 amino acids. Germline V gene data show CDR1 as LNHDA and CDR2 as SQIVND (reference sequence). The DNA for the CDR3 is TGTGCCAGTAGACAGGGACTAGCGGGAAAGAAGTACTTC. Translation: CASRQGLAGKKYF. The entire variable domain, with the rest obtained from reference TRBV19 and TRBJ2-4, is as follows: DGGITQSPKYLFRKEGQNVTLSCEQNLNHDAMYWYRQDPGQGLRLIYYSQIVNDFQKGDIAEGYSVSREKKESFPLTVTSAQKNPTAFYLCASRQGLAGKKYFGAGTRLSVL.

V is TRBV5-6 and J is TRBJ1-4; possibly TRBD1 for D (5 bases). V gave up 2 bases and J gave up 5 bases, with 13 bases separating them. Looked up from germline, CDR1 is SGHDT and CDR2 is YYEEEE. The CDR3 is made up of 15 amino acids. CDR3 DNA sequence: TGTGCCAGCAGCTTCTGGGGGGGAGTAAATGAAAAACTGTTTTTT. Amino acid sequence: CASSFWGGVNEKLFF.

The gene calls are TRBV4-1 and TRBJ1-5; no clear D. Germline CDR1 MGHRA, CDR2 YSYEKL. V dropped 4 bases and J dropped 1 base, with 8 bases sitting between them. This CDR3 comprises 14 residues. CDR3 residues: CASSPRGSNQPQHF. The DNA for the CDR3 is TGCGCCAGCAGCCCCCGGGGAAGCAATCAGCCCCAGCATTTT.

The CDR3, as DNA: TGCGCCAGCAGCTTGGGCGGGGGAGCCTCCTACGAGCAGTACTTC. Encoded protein: CASSLGGGASYEQYF. The rearrangement joins TRBV5-1 to TRBJ2-7; TRBD2 aligns across 7 bases. The J segment lost 0 bases and the V segment lost 0 bases, leaving 3 bases of the junction unmatched. There are 15 residues in the CDR3. Germline loops: CDR1 SGHRS, CDR2 YFSETQ. The whole variable domain, remainder taken from reference TRBV5-1 and TRBJ2-7, is KAGVTQTPRYLIKTRGQQVTLSCSPISGHRSVSWYQQTPGQGLQFLFEYFSETQRNKGNFPGRFSGRQFSNSRSEMNVSTLELGDSALYLCASSLGGGASYEQYFGPGTRLTVT.

The rearrangement joins TRBV27 to TRBJ2-7, with D perhaps matching TRBD1 (6 bases). Germline loops: CDR1 MNHEY, CDR2 SMNVEV (reference sequence). Trimming removed 3 bases from V and 0 bases from J, with 12 bases in between. This CDR3 is built from 15 residues. CDR3 DNA sequence: TGTGCCAGCAGTTTTACAGGGAATCCCTCCTACGAGCAGTACTTC. It specifies CASSFTGNPSYEQYF.

The chain has TRBV19 and TRBJ1-5; TRBD1 matches at 8 bases. The ends lost 5 bases at V and 1 base at J; junction bases unmatched: 7. This CDR3 spans 16 amino acids. Germline V CDR1 and CDR2: LNHDA, SQIVND (reference sequence). The CDR3 DNA is TGTGCCAGTAGTGCCACAGGGGGGACGAGCAATCAGCCCCAGCATTTT. It specifies CASSATGGTSNQPQHF.